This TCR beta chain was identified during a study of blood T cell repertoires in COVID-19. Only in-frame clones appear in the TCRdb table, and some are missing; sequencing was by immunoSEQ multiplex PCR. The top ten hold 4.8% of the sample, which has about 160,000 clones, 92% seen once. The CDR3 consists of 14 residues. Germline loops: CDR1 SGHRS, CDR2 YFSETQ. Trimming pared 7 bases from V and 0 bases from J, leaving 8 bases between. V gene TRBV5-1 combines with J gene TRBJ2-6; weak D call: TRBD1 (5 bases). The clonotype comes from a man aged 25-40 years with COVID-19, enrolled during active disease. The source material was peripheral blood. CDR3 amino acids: CASGTGSGANVLTF. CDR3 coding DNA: TGCGCCAGCGGCACAGGCTCTGGGGCCAACGTCCTGACTTTC.